Presented here are 28 T cell receptor beta chains from one specimen sequenced in a study of shared T cell receptors in the human thymus. Profiling relied on immunoSEQ multiplex PCR, and the TCRdb table lists in-frame clones only, not all of them. In the table there are hundreds of thousands of clones, around three quarters of which are singletons. The same data also went into a second study, on human thymus T cells.

What was sequenced was thymocytes. The receptors originated from a boy under three years old with a congenital heart defect.

With regard to this clone: Other DNA sequences in the same sample also yield this CDR3. This chain connects TRBV27 to TRBJ2-1; D remains unclear. V was trimmed by 3 bases and J by 0 bases, leaving 6 bases between them. The germline CDR1 and CDR2 sequences are MNHEY and SMNVEV (reference sequence). The CDR3 sequence is 14 residues long. The CDR3 region has the DNA TGTGCCAGCAGTTTCAGTGGCTCCTACAATGAGCAGTTCTTC. Translated: CASSFSGSYNEQFF.

This chain links TRBV4-2 with TRBJ2-1; TRBD1 agrees at 7 bases. The junction had 12 bases not matched to a gene; V was cut back by 2 bases and J by 8 bases. Per the germline V gene, CDR1 is LGHNA and CDR2 is YNFKEQ. There are 16 residues in the CDR3. Here the CDR3 reads CASSQKLIQGTDEQFF. The CDR3 DNA sequence: TGTGCCAGCAGCCAAAAACTAATACAGGGGACCGATGAGCAGTTCTTC.

The chain's CDR3 is CASSLAPGTVYGYTF. The CDR3 coding sequence is TGTGCCAGCAGCCTAGCCCCCGGGACAGTATATGGCTACACCTTC. This chain links TRBV27 with TRBJ1-2; 7 bases agree with TRBD1. The CDR3 loop spans 15 amino acids. CDR1 and CDR2 (germline): MNHEY, SMNVEV (reference sequence). The trim removed 6 bases at V and 5 bases at J, leaving 12 bases unmatched.

This clone was seen only a few times. This rearrangement joins TRBV5-5 to TRBJ2-7; a weak D match, TRBD2 (5 bases). CDR1 is SGHKS and CDR2 is YYEKEE in the germline V gene (reference sequence). The CDR3 is 14 amino acids. Trimming left V 2 bases short and J 0 bases short, with 9 bases between. CDR3 region: CASSLTRTSYEQYF. The DNA for the CDR3 is TGTGCCAGCAGCTTAACTAGGACCTCCTACGAGCAGTACTTC.

V gene TRBV4-3 combines with J gene TRBJ2-5; 9 nucleotides line up with TRBD2. The germline V gene has CDR1 LGHNA and CDR2 YSLEER. The V and J ends lost 5 bases and 2 bases, in that order; junction bases with no gene match: 6. This CDR3 is built from 15 residues. Written as DNA, the CDR3 is TGCGCCAGCAGCAAAGCTAGCGGGGTTCAAGAGACCCAGTACTTC. Amino acid sequence: CASSKASGVQETQYF.

This clone was counted between two and nine times. CDR3 nucleotide sequence: TGTGCCAGCAGTCCCGGGTACACTAGCGGGAGGGCCGCCTACAATGAGCAGTTCTTC. It translates to CASSPGYTSGRAAYNEQFF. This chain links TRBV27 with TRBJ2-1; 13 bases agree with TRBD2. Germline CDR1 reads MNHEY; CDR2 reads SMNVEV (reference sequence). The CDR3 covers 19 residues. The J segment lost 2 bases and the V segment lost 5 bases, leaving 12 bases of the junction unmatched.

V is TRBV11-2 and J is TRBJ2-7, with TRBD1 matching 7 bases. CDR1 and CDR2 from the germline V gene are SGHAT and FQNNGV. The V gene end was trimmed by 5 bases and the J gene end by 0 bases; junction bases not matched to a gene: 4. The CDR3 is 14 residues long. In DNA, the CDR3 is TGTGCCAGCAGCATACAGGGGTACTCCTACGAGCAGTACTTC. Its protein is CASSIQGYSYEQYF.

The rearrangement joins TRBV7-9 to TRBJ2-7; 9 positions match TRBD1. This CDR3 is built from 14 residues. Germline loops: CDR1 SEHNR, CDR2 FQNEAQ (reference sequence). With V trimmed by 4 bases and J by 5 bases, 6 bases remained unmatched. CDR3 sequence: CASSSPGQGDEQYF. DNA for the CDR3: TGTGCCAGCAGCTCCCCGGGACAGGGAGACGAGCAGTACTTC.

V usage is TRBV7-3 and J usage is TRBJ2-7, with TRBD1 matching over 9 bases. The V gene end was trimmed by 4 bases and the J gene end by 0 bases; junction bases not matched to a gene: 16. Per the germline V gene, CDR1 is SGHTA and CDR2 is FQGTGA. CDR3 length: 19 residues. CDR3 nucleotides: TGTGCCAGCAGCTACAGACCGGGACAGGGTAAACAGAGCTCCTACGAGCAGTACTTC. This sequence encodes CASSYRPGQGKQSSYEQYF. Using reference TRBV7-3 and TRBJ2-7 for the parts outside the CDR3, the full variable domain is GAGVSQTPSNKVTEKGKYVELRCDPISGHTALYWYRQSLGQGPEFLIYFQGTGAADDSGLPNDRFFAVRPEGSVSTLKIQRTERGDSAVYLCASSYRPGQGKQSSYEQYFGPGTRLTVT.

The J gene is TRBJ2-1, the V gene TRBV4-3; 10 bases agree with TRBD2. J lost 2 bases, V lost 0 bases, and 13 bases had no gene match. There are 20 residues in the CDR3. The V gene's germline CDR1 is LGHNA and CDR2 YSLEER. The CDR3 DNA follows: TGCGCCAGCAGCCAAGATCCCTTGACTAGCGGGCCTCGCCCCTACAATGAGCAGTTCTTC. This codes for CASSQDPLTSGPRPYNEQFF.

The rearrangement links TRBV28 to TRBJ2-7; 8 bases map to TRBD2. Germline V gene data show CDR1 as MDHEN and CDR2 as SYDVKM. CDR3 size: 14 residues. V trimming: 5 bases; J trimming: 3 bases; junction bases outside the gene matches: 6. In nucleotides, the CDR3 is TGTGCCAGCAGTCCCGCGGGGGGCAGCTACGAGCAGTACTTC. Translation: CASSPAGGSYEQYF.

The chain is built from TRBV25-1 and TRBJ2-7; D gene uncertain. V was cut by 1 base and J by 5 bases, with 6 bases left in between. Germline V gene sequence: CDR1 MGHDK, CDR2 SYGVNS. This CDR3 is built from 12 residues. CDR3 DNA: TGTGCCAGCAGTGAATTCACTAACGAGCAGTACTTC. Translation gives CASSEFTNEQYF.

CDR3 sequence reads: CASREPGTGYNSPLHF. As DNA, the CDR3 is TGTGCCAGCAGGGAACCGGGGACAGGGTATAATTCACCCCTCCACTTT. The J gene is TRBJ1-6, the V gene TRBV25-1; 9 nucleotides line up with TRBD1. The J segment lost 4 bases and the V segment lost 6 bases, leaving 7 bases of the junction unmatched. The CDR3 runs to 16 residues. Germline assignment: CDR1 MGHDK and CDR2 SYGVNS.

The chain is built from TRBV15 and TRBJ1-5; D ambiguous. The V gene's germline CDR1 is LNHNV and CDR2 YYDKDF (reference sequence). The CDR3 extends over 17 amino acids. Trimming took 4 bases from V and 2 from J, leaving 18 bases between them. In nucleotides, the CDR3 is TGTGCCACCAGCAAACCGAGAACTCAAAGCGGCAATCAGCCCCAGCATTTT. This translates into CATSKPRTQSGNQPQHF.

Only a few counts were recorded for this clone. The chain has TRBV4-1 and TRBJ2-5; 7 bases are shared with TRBD2. V was pared by 7 bases and J by 4 bases, with 6 bases of the junction left unmatched. The CDR3 totals 13 residues. CDR1 MGHRA and CDR2 YSYEKL come from the germline V gene. The DNA of the CDR3 is TGCGCCAGCACCGCGGGGGAGGGAGAGACCCAGTACTTC. Protein: CASTAGEGETQYF.

The CDR3 is CASSLFPTGVGYTF. CDR3 DNA: TGTGCCAGCAGCCTTTTTCCGACAGGGGTCGGCTACACCTTC. The rearrangement joins TRBV7-9 to TRBJ1-2; TRBD1 matches 8 bases. The V gene's germline CDR1 is SEHNR and CDR2 FQNEAQ (reference sequence). V shed 5 bases, J shed 8 bases, and the junction held 10 bases outside the gene matches. The CDR3 is 14 amino acids.

This clone came up a few times. The chain combines TRBV28 with TRBJ1-4, with TRBD1 as a possible D gene (6 bases). Germline-derived CDR1 and CDR2 are MDHEN and SYDVKM. V lost 6 bases and J 8 bases, leaving 19 bases between the germline ends. The CDR3 totals 15 residues. This CDR3 is CASSRDRTRREKLFF. The CDR3 bases are TGTGCCAGCAGCCGAGACAGGACCCGTCGAGAAAAACTGTTTTTT.

The chain carries TRBV30 and TRBJ1-2, with 9 nucleotides matching TRBD1. V was clipped by 3 bases and J by 4 bases; unmatched bases: 12. From germline, CDR1 is GTSNPN and CDR2 SVGIG (reference sequence). CDR3 size: 16 residues. The CDR3 nucleotides are TGTGCCTGGAGAGAGACCCGGGACAGGGACACCTATGGCTACACCTTC. It is translated as CAWRETRDRDTYGYTF.

In this sample, this clone turned up a few times. V and J are TRBV6-6 and TRBJ1-1; D remains ambiguous. Per germline, CDR1 MNHNY and CDR2 SVGAGI (reference sequence). CDR3 size: 14 residues. The V end was cut by 4 bases, the J end by 2 bases, with 11 bases between. CDR3: CASSSLMANTEAFF. CDR3 bases: TGTGCCAGCAGTTCCCTGATGGCCAACACTGAAGCTTTCTTT.

The CDR3 loop is CASRPPGTGTNEQYF. CDR3 coding DNA: TGTGCCAGCAGACCCCCCGGGACAGGTACCAACGAGCAGTACTTC. V usage is TRBV28 and J usage is TRBJ2-7; 8 positions match TRBD1. CDR3 size: 15 residues. V lost 6 bases to trimming and J lost 5 bases; unmatched junction nucleotides: 12. Germline V gene lookup returns CDR1 MDHEN and CDR2 SYDVKM.

The rearrangement joins TRBV2 to TRBJ2-3; TRBD2 matches 7 bases. After removal of 8 bases from V and 5 bases from J, the junction contained 13 bases not matched to a gene. There are 15 residues in the CDR3. CDR1 SNHLY and CDR2 FYNNEI come from the germline V gene. CDR3 sequence reads: CASPRSGRGEDTQYF. The DNA for the CDR3 is TGTGCCAGCCCCAGGTCAGGGAGGGGCGAAGATACGCAGTATTTT.

The chain recombines TRBV20-1 with TRBJ2-7; TRBD2 is a possible D gene (6 bases). Germline V gene lookup returns CDR1 DFQATT and CDR2 SNEGSKA (reference sequence). The CDR3 is 11 amino acids. V was trimmed by 8 bases and J by 3 bases, leaving 11 bases between them. CDR3 in DNA: TGCAGTCTAGCGCGAAACTACGAGCAGTACTTC. It encodes CSLARNYEQYF.

The chain is built from TRBV19 and TRBJ1-1; D call uncertain. The germline V gene encodes CDR1 LNHDA and CDR2 SQIVND (reference sequence). Trimming removed 6 bases from V and 1 base from J, with 12 bases in between. The length of the CDR3 is 14 residues. CDR3 nucleotides: TGTGCCAGTAGAGGGAGCTGGAGGAACACTGAAGCTTTCTTT. Its translation is CASRGSWRNTEAFF.

The V and J genes are TRBV6-5 and TRBJ2-7; TRBD2 aligns across 11 bases. CDR1 is MNHEY and CDR2 is SVGAGI in the germline V gene. The ends lost 0 bases at V and 13 bases at J; junction bases unmatched: 14. The CDR3 loop spans 16 amino acids. The CDR3 DNA reads as TGTGCCAGCAGTTACTCGGTGGGTAGCGGGAGGGCCTTGGCATACTTC. Its protein product is CASSYSVGSGRALAYF.

The chain employs TRBV19 and TRBJ2-7; TRBD2 agrees at 12 bases. Per the germline V gene, CDR1 is LNHDA and CDR2 is SQIVND (reference sequence). The J segment lost 3 bases and the V segment lost 1 base, leaving 1 base of the junction unmatched. This CDR3 has 15 residues. The CDR3 is CASSIGTSGDYEQYF. CDR3 sequence (DNA): TGTGCCAGTAGTATAGGGACTAGCGGGGACTACGAGCAGTACTTC.

Only one count was recorded for this clone. V usage is TRBV30 and J usage is TRBJ2-1, with 10 bases identical to TRBD2. The CDR3 sequence is 13 residues long. The germline V gene encodes CDR1 GTSNPN and CDR2 SVGIG (reference sequence). V gave up 4 bases and J gave up 5 bases; unmatched junction bases: 2. The CDR3 loop is CAWTSGGHNEQFF. The DNA of the CDR3 is TGTGCCTGGACTAGCGGGGGTCACAATGAGCAGTTCTTC.

The chain couples TRBV28 to TRBJ1-2, with D uncertain. V lost 7 bases to trimming and J lost 7 bases, with 13 bases between them. This CDR3 comprises 12 residues. The germline V gene encodes CDR1 MDHEN and CDR2 SYDVKM. This chain's CDR3 is CASKGAGGGYTF. For the CDR3, the DNA is TGTGCCAGCAAAGGAGCGGGCGGTGGCTACACCTTC.

In this sample, this clone turned up once. The chain couples TRBV28 to TRBJ2-1, with TRBD2 identical over 8 bases. V was pared by 6 bases and J by 4 bases, with 11 bases of the junction left unmatched. The CDR3 contains 16 residues. The germline V gene has CDR1 MDHEN and CDR2 SYDVKM. In DNA, the CDR3 is TGTGCCAGCAGCTACTTCCCTAGCGGGCTTTACAATGAGCAGTTCTTC. Its translation is CASSYFPSGLYNEQFF.